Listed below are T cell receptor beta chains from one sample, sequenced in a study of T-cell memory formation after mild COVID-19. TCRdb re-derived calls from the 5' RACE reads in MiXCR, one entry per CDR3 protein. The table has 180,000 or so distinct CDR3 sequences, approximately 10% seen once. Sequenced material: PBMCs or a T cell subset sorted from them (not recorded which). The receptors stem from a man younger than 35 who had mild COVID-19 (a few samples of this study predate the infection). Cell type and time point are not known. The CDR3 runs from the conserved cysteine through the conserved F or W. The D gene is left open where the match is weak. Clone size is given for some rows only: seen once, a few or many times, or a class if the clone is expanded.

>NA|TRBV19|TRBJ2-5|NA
CASTPGRGEAQETQYF
TGTGCCAGTACCCCGGGGCGGGGCGAGGCCCAAGAGACCCAGTACTTC
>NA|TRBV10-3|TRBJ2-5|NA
CAISGGSLQETQYF
TGTGCCATCAGTGGCGGATCCCTTCAAGAGACCCAGTACTTC
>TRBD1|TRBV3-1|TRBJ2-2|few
CASSPLGGNTGELFF
TGTGCCAGCAGCCCTTTAGGGGGCAACACCGGGGAGCTGTTTTTT
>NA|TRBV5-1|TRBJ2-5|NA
CASSEQQVETQYF
TGCGCCAGCAGCGAACAACAAGTGGAGACCCAGTACTTC
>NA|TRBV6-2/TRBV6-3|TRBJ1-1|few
CASRGQSTEAFF
TGTGCCAGCAGGGGTCAGAGCACTGAAGCTTTCTTT
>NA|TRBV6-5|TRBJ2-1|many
CASSYSWGGGSDEQFF
TGTGCCAGCAGTTACTCTTGGGGTGGCGGTAGCGATGAGCAGTTCTTC
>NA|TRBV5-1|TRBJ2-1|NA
CASSSRGDTYNEQFF
TGCGCCAGCAGCTCCAGAGGGGACACCTACAATGAGCAGTTCTTC
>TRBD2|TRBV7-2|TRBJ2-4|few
CASSPSGGHDKNIQYF
TGTGCCAGCAGCCCTAGCGGGGGGCATGACAAAAACATTCAGTACTTC
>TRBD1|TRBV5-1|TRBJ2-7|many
CASSLGGQGALEQYF
TGCGCCAGCAGCTTGGGGGGGCAGGGGGCCCTCGAGCAGTACTTC
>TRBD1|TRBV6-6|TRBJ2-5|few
CASSYASQTGWGETQYF
TGTGCCAGCAGTTACGCCTCGCAGACAGGGTGGGGAGAGACCCAGTACTTC
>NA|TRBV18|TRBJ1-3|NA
CASSPRVGPSGNTIYF
TGTGCCAGCTCACCCCGGGTGGGACCCTCTGGAAACACCATATATTTT
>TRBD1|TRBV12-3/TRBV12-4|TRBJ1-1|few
CASTKGQANTEAFF
TGTGCCAGCACCAAAGGACAGGCGAACACTGAAGCTTTCTTT
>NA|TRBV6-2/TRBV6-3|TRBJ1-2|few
CASSYSSLQDYGYTF
TGTGCCAGCAGTTACTCGAGTCTCCAGGACTATGGCTACACCTTC
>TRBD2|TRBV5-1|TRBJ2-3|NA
CASSLGLAGSGTDTQYF
TGCGCCAGCAGCTTGGGACTAGCGGGGAGCGGCACAGATACGCAGTATTTT